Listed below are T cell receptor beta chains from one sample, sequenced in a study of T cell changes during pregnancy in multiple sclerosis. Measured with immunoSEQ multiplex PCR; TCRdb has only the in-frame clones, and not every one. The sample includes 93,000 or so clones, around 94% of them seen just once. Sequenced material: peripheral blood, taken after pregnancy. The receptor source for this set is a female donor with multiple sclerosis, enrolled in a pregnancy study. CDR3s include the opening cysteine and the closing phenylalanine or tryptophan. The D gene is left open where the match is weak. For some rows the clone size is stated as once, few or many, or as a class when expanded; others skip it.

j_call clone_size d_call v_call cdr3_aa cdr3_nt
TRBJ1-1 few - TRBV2 CASNPGNTEAFF TGTGCCAGCAACCCGGGAAACACTGAAGCTTTCTTT
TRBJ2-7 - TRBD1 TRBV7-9 CASSPEDRAWYEQYF TGTGCCAGCAGCCCAGAAGACAGGGCCTGGTACGAGCAGTACTTC
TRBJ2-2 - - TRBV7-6 CASSSATTGELFF TGTGCCAGCTCCAGCGCGACCACCGGGGAGCTGTTTTTT
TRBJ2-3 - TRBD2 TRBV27 CASSSGTTAPDTQYF TGTGCCAGCAGTTCCGGGACTACCGCCCCAGATACGCAGTATTTT
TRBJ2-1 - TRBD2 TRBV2 CASTSGLAGVNEQFF TGTGCCAGCACCTCGGGACTAGCGGGGGTCAATGAGCAGTTCTTC
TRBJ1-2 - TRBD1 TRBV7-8 CASSPRTGANYGYTF TGTGCCAGCAGCCCTAGGACAGGAGCTAACTATGGCTACACCTTC
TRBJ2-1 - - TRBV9 CASSASSPSDGQFF TGTGCCAGCAGCGCATCATCTCCTAGCGATGGGCAGTTCTTC
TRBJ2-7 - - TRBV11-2 CASSLEQVNPYEQYF TGTGCCAGCAGCTTAGAACAGGTGAACCCCTACGAGCAGTACTTC
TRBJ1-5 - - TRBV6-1 CASSVQGNQPQHF TGTGCCAGCAGTGTACAGGGAAATCAGCCCCAGCATTTT
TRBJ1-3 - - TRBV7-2 CASSLERTAGNTIYF TGTGCCAGCAGCTTAGAGCGGACAGCTGGAAACACCATATATTTT
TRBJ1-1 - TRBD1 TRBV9 CASSLQGLNTEAFF TGTGCCAGCAGCTTACAGGGGCTCAACACTGAAGCTTTCTTT
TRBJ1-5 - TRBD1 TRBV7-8 CASSYDRGGSGNQPQHF TGTGCCAGCAGCTATGACAGGGGTGGATCAGGCAATCAGCCCCAGCATTTT
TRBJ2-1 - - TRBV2 CASQRGASYNEQFF TGTGCCTCCCAACGGGGGGCATCATACAATGAGCAGTTCTTC
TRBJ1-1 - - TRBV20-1 CSARGTSEAFF TGCAGTGCTAGAGGTACCAGTGAAGCTTTCTTT
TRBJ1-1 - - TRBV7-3 CASSLIGGNTEAFF TGTGCCAGCAGCTTAATAGGGGGGAACACTGAAGCTTTCTTT
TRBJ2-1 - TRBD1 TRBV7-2 CASSLARGRDEQFF TGTGCCAGCAGCTTAGCGAGGGGGCGGGATGAGCAGTTCTTC
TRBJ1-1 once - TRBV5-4 CASSTPRDMNTEAFF TGTGCCAGCAGCACCCCCCGGGACATGAACACTGAAGCTTTCTTT
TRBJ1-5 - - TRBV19 CASSKKAGNYNQPQHF TGTGCCAGTAGTAAGAAGGCAGGGAATTACAATCAGCCCCAGCATTTT
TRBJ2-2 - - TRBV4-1 CASSGGTANTGELFF TGCGCCAGCAGCGGCGGGACAGCGAACACCGGGGAGCTGTTTTTT
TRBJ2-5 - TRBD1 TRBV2 CASSDWQGVRETQYF TGTGCCAGCAGTGACTGGCAGGGGGTGCGGGAGACCCAGTACTTC
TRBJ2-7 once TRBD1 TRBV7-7 CASSLDRGNEQYF TGTGCCAGCAGCTTAGACAGGGGAAACGAGCAGTACTTC
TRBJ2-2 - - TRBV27 CASEGGRKTGELFF TGTGCCAGCGAAGGAGGGAGAAAAACCGGGGAGCTGTTTTTT
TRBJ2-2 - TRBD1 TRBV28 CASSLPTGRVGELFF TGTGCCAGCAGTTTACCGACAGGGCGGGTCGGGGAGCTGTTTTTT
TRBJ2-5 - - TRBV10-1 CASSESSREETQYF TGCGCCAGCAGTGAGTCGTCACGGGAAGAGACCCAGTACTTC
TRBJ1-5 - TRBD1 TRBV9 CASSVGAGGSPQHF TGTGCCAGCAGCGTAGGCGCAGGGGGATCGCCCCAGCATTTT
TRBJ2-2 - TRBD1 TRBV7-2 CASSLLPQLRGLKTGELFF TGTGCCAGCAGCTTACTTCCCCAACTCAGGGGGCTAAAAACCGGGGAGCTGTTTTTT
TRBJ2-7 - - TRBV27 CASSLGSLYEQYF TGTGCCAGCAGTTTGGGCAGCTTATACGAGCAGTACTTC
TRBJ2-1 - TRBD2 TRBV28 CASRGTSGFGTYNEQFF TGTGCCAGCAGAGGGACTAGCGGATTCGGCACCTACAATGAGCAGTTCTTC
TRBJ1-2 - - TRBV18 CASSLTQGFGGYTF TGTGCCAGCTCACTAACCCAGGGTTTTGGAGGCTACACCTTC
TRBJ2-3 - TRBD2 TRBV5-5 CASSLKLAGHTDTQYF TGTGCCAGCAGCTTGAAACTAGCGGGACACACAGATACGCAGTATTTT
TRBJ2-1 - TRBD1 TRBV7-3 CASSSPGQGYNEQFF TGTGCCAGCAGCTCTCCGGGACAGGGCTACAATGAGCAGTTCTTC
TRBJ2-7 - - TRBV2 CASTKEGTTYEQYF TGTGCCAGCACCAAGGAGGGGACGACCTACGAGCAGTACTTC
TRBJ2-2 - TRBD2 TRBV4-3 CASSQFTGGPIGELFF TGCGCCAGCAGCCAATTTACGGGGGGGCCTATCGGGGAGCTGTTTTTT
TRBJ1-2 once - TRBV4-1 CASSHRVGEGYGYTF TGCGCCAGCAGCCACCGAGTCGGGGAGGGCTATGGCTACACCTTC
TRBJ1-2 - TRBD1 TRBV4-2 CASSPGLKGQGVYGYTF TGTGCCAGCAGCCCCGGACTAAAGGGACAGGGAGTCTATGGCTACACCTTC
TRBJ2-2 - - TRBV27 CASSLFPRAGLGELFF TGTGCCAGCAGTTTATTCCCCCGAGCAGGTCTTGGGGAGCTGTTTTTT
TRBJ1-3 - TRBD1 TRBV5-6 CASSPGTGGAQGNTIYF TGTGCCAGCAGCCCAGGGACAGGGGGCGCGCAAGGAAACACCATATATTTT
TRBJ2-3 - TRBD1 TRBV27 CASHKTGVPTDTQYF TGTGCCAGCCACAAGACAGGGGTTCCCACAGATACGCAGTATTTT
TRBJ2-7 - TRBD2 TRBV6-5 CASSYSGTSGYEQYF TGTGCCAGCAGTTACTCGGGGACTAGCGGCTACGAGCAGTACTTC
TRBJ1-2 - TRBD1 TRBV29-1 CSVGTVYGYTF TGCAGCGTCGGGACAGTCTATGGCTACACCTTC
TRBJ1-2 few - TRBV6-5 CASRPGGGAWGYTF TGTGCCAGCAGGCCCGGCGGCGGGGCGTGGGGCTACACCTTC
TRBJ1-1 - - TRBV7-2 CASSRSRGNEAFF TGTGCCAGCAGTCGCAGCCGGGGGAATGAAGCTTTCTTT
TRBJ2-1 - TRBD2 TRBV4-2 CASSQVASGGGSYNEQFF TGTGCCAGCAGCCAAGTTGCTAGCGGGGGGGGCTCCTACAATGAGCAGTTCTTC
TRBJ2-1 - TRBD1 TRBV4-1 CASSQVGDRNYNEQFF TGCGCCAGCAGCCAAGTCGGGGACAGAAACTACAATGAGCAGTTCTTC
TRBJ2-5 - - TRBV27 CASSLQVFGTQYF TGTGCCAGCAGTTTACAGGTTTTTGGAACCCAGTACTTC
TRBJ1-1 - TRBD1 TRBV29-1 CSVGGQGARNTEAFF TGCAGCGTTGGTGGACAGGGGGCGAGGAACACTGAAGCTTTCTTT
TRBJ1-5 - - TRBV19 CASSIIGGPKHF TGTGCCAGTAGTATCATCGGGGGGCCCAAGCATTTT
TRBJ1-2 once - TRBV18 CASSGLRGGVYGYTF TGTGCCAGCTCAGGATTAAGGGGCGGCGTGTATGGCTACACCTTC
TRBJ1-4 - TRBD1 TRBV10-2 CASGTQGAVEKLFF TGCGCCAGCGGGACCCAGGGGGCTGTGGAAAAACTGTTTTTT
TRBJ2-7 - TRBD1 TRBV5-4 CASSLDSGTGYLVGEQYF TGTGCCAGCAGCTTGGATTCTGGGACAGGGTATTTGGTGGGGGAGCAGTACTTC
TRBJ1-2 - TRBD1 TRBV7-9 CASSRTGGDYGYTF TGTGCCAGCAGCCGGACAGGGGGCGACTATGGCTACACCTTC
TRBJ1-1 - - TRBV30 CAWSVLVAGTEAFF TGTGCCTGGAGTGTCCTGGTGGCGGGCACTGAAGCTTTCTTT
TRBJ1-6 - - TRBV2 CASIKGLNNSPLHF TGTGCCAGCATAAAGGGGTTAAATAATTCACCCCTCCACTTT
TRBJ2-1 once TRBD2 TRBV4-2 CASSQPGTSGYNEQFF TGTGCCAGCAGCCAACCTGGGACTAGCGGATACAATGAGCAGTTCTTC
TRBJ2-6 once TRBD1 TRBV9 CASSVGDRGYSGANVLTF TGTGCCAGCAGCGTAGGTGACAGGGGGTACTCTGGGGCCAACGTCCTGACTTTC